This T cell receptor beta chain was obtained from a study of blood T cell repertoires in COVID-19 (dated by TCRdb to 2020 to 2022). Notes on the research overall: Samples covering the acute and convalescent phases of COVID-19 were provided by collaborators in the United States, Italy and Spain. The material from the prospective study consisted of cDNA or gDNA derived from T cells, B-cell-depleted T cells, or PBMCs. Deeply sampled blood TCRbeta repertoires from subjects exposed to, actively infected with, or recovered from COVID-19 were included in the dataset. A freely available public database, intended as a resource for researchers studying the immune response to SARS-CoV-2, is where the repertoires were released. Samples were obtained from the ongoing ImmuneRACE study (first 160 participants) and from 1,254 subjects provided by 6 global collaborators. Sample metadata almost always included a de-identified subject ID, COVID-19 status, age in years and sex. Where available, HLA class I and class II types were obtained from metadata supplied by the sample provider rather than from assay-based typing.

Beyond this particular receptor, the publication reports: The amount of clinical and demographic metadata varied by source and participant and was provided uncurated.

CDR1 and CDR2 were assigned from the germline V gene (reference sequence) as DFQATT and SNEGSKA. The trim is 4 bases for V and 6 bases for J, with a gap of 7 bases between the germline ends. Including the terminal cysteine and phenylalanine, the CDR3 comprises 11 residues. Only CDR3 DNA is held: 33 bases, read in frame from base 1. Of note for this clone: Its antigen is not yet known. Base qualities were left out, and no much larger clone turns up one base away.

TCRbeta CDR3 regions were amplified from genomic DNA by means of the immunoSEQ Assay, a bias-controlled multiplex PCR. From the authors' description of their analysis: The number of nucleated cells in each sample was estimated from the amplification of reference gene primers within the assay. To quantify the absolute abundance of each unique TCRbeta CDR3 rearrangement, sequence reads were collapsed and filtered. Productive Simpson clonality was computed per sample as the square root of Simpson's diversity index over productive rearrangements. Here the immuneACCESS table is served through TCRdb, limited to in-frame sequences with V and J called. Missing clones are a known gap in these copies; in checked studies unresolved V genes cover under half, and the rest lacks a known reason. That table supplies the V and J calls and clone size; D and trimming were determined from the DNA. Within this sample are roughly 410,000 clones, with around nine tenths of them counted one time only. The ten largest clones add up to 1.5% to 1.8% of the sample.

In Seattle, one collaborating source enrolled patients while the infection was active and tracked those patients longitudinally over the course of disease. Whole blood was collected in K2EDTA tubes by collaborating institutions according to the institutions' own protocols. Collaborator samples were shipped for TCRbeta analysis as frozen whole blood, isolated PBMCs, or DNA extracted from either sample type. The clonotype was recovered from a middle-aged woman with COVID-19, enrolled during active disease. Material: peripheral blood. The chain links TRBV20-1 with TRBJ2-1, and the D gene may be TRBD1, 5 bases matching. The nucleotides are TGCAGTGCTAATACAGGCAATGAGCAGTTCTTC. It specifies CSANTGNEQFF.